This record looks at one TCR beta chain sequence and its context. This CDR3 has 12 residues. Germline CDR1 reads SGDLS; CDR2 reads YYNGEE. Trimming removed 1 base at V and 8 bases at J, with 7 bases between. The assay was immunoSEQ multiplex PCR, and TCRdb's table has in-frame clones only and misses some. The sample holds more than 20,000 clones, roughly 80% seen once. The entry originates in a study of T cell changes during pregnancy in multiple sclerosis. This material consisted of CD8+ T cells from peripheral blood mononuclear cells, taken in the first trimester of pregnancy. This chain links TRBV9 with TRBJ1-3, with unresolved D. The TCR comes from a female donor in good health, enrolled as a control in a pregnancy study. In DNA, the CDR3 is TGTGCCAGCAGCGTAAACGGGGACACCATATATTTT. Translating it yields CASSVNGDTIYF.